Listed below are T cell receptor beta chains from one sample, sequenced in a study of cytomegalovirus exposure and HLA in healthy donors. The repertoire was sequenced with immunoSEQ multiplex PCR; TCRdb's copy has only in-frame clones and lacks some. The data hold 35,000 to 45,000 clones, with about 60% observed a single time. Sequenced input: PBMCs. Source of these receptors: a man in his 60s in good health and CMV-seropositive. The CDR3 runs from the conserved cysteine through the conserved F or W. Fields, in order: CDR3 protein, CDR3 DNA, J gene, V gene, D gene, clone size. D genes are given only for firm matches. Size values are once, few and many counts, or a class for expanded clones, and some rows have none.

CDR3aa: CASSPDRGLGHEQYF
CDR3nt: TGCGCCAGCAGCCCGGACAGGGGGCTCGGGCACGAGCAGTACTTC
j_gene: TRBJ2-7
v_gene: TRBV5-1
d_gene: TRBD1
abundance: .

CDR3aa: CASSQGVGYSGAEQFF
CDR3nt: TGCGCCAGCAGCCAAGGGGTGGGGTATAGCGGAGCTGAGCAGTTCTTC
j_gene: TRBJ2-1
v_gene: TRBV4-3
d_gene: .
abundance: .

CDR3aa: CASSIVGLNYGYTF
CDR3nt: TGTGCCAGTAGTATAGTAGGACTTAACTATGGCTACACCTTC
j_gene: TRBJ1-2
v_gene: TRBV19
d_gene: .
abundance: .

CDR3aa: CASSPQPVGEETQYF
CDR3nt: TGTGCCAGCTCACCCCAACCGGTGGGAGAAGAGACCCAGTACTTC
j_gene: TRBJ2-5
v_gene: TRBV18
d_gene: .
abundance: .

CDR3aa: CASSQRQGLGNTIYF
CDR3nt: TGTGCCAGCAGTCAAAGACAGGGTTTGGGAAACACCATATATTTT
j_gene: TRBJ1-3
v_gene: TRBV27
d_gene: TRBD1
abundance: .

CDR3aa: CASSHGTSGISYEQYF
CDR3nt: TGTGCCAGCAGTCACGGGACTAGCGGGATCTCCTACGAGCAGTACTTC
j_gene: TRBJ2-7
v_gene: TRBV7-8
d_gene: TRBD2
abundance: few

CDR3aa: CASSISEEQFF
CDR3nt: TGTGCCAGCAGCATTAGCGAGGAGCAGTTCTTC
j_gene: TRBJ2-1
v_gene: TRBV7-9
d_gene: .
abundance: .

CDR3aa: CASVGLLLNPATNEKLFF
CDR3nt: TGTGCATCAGTTGGCCTGTTGCTTAACCCTGCAACTAATGAAAAACTGTTTTTT
j_gene: TRBJ1-4
v_gene: TRBV28
d_gene: .
abundance: .

CDR3aa: CASSILLSGSPRNTGELFF
CDR3nt: TGTGCCAGTAGTATCCTGCTTAGCGGGAGTCCTCGGAACACCGGGGAGCTGTTTTTT
j_gene: TRBJ2-2
v_gene: TRBV19
d_gene: TRBD2
abundance: .

CDR3aa: CASSVAGTSDYEQYF
CDR3nt: TGTGCCAGCAGCGTAGCCGGGACTAGCGACTACGAGCAGTACTTC
j_gene: TRBJ2-7
v_gene: TRBV9
d_gene: TRBD2
abundance: once

CDR3aa: CASSAASGHEQYF
CDR3nt: TGTGCCAGCAGCGCCGCTAGCGGGCACGAGCAGTACTTC
j_gene: TRBJ2-7
v_gene: TRBV7-2
d_gene: TRBD2
abundance: .

CDR3aa: CASSQAGVSETQYF
CDR3nt: TGCGCCAGCAGCCAAGCGGGGGTTTCGGAGACCCAGTACTTC
j_gene: TRBJ2-5
v_gene: TRBV4-3
d_gene: .
abundance: few

CDR3aa: CAISALQYTQYF
CDR3nt: TGTGCCATCAGTGCTTTGCAGTATACGCAGTATTTT
j_gene: TRBJ2-3
v_gene: TRBV10-3
d_gene: .
abundance: .

CDR3aa: CASSPHGAGGLNEQYF
CDR3nt: TGTGCCAGCAGCCCACACGGGGCGGGAGGGCTCAACGAGCAGTACTTC
j_gene: TRBJ2-7
v_gene: TRBV5-4
d_gene: TRBD2
abundance: .

CDR3aa: CATLPGTGRPGANVLTF
CDR3nt: TGTGCCACACTCCCCGGGACAGGTCGTCCCGGGGCCAACGTCCTGACTTTC
j_gene: TRBJ2-6
v_gene: TRBV10-3
d_gene: TRBD1
abundance: few

CDR3aa: CSVDRTGIGTEAFF
CDR3nt: TGCAGCGTTGACCGGACAGGGATCGGGACTGAAGCTTTCTTT
j_gene: TRBJ1-1
v_gene: TRBV29-1
d_gene: TRBD1
abundance: .

CDR3aa: CASRLLATSTDTQYF
CDR3nt: TGCGCCAGCCGACTTCTAGCGACTAGCACAGATACGCAGTATTTT
j_gene: TRBJ2-3
v_gene: TRBV10-2
d_gene: .
abundance: .

CDR3aa: CASSSRLAGGDTQYF
CDR3nt: TGTGCCAGCAGTTCCCGACTAGCGGGGGGAGATACGCAGTATTTT
j_gene: TRBJ2-3
v_gene: TRBV27
d_gene: TRBD2
abundance: .

CDR3aa: CASRGGQGNEQFF
CDR3nt: TGTGCCAGCAGGGGCGGACAGGGGAATGAGCAGTTCTTC
j_gene: TRBJ2-1
v_gene: TRBV27
d_gene: TRBD1
abundance: .